The sequence of this T cell receptor beta chain was determined in a study of T-cell memory formation after mild COVID-19. The wider study: Clustering of TCRs was largely donor specific.

The CDR3 spans 15 residues. This clonotype was picked up a small number of times. Its antigen is still unknown. Using constant-segment primers, 5'RACE produced TCR alpha and TCR beta cDNA libraries carrying sample barcodes and UMIs. TCRdb re-called the 5' RACE reads with MiXCR, one entry per CDR3 protein. Found here are over 500,000 distinct CDR3 sequences, 15% to 20% of them singletons; the top ten hold about 8.1%. Study-wide results and caveats: Within pre-infection memory, some responding clones were found, suggesting cross-reactive memory joined. CD4+ contracting clones were found mainly in CM and EM, and CD8+ ones in EMRA.

Sequencing was done on a sample of PBMCs or a T cell subset sorted from them (not recorded which). This receptor was obtained from an adult woman who had mild COVID-19 (a few samples of this study predate the infection). Cell type and time point are not known. The chain combines TRBV21-1 with TRBJ1-1; the table's D call TRBD1 went unverified against the DNA. TRBV21-1 is flagged as a pseudogene. CDR3 amino acids: CASSKEQGNRTEAFF. CDR3 coding DNA: TGTGCCAGCAGCAAAGAACAGGGTAATCGCACTGAAGCTTTCTTT.